The rows below give T cell receptor beta chains drawn from one sample of a study of T cell responses to AZD1222 COVID-19 vaccine. Here immunoSEQ multiplex PCR was the method, and the copy in TCRdb shows in-frame clones only, minus some. The sample carries approximately 100,000 clones, around 87% recorded once. Sequencing was performed on peripheral blood, taken 28 days after the second AZD1222 dose. The receptors stem from an adult who received the AZD1222 COVID-19 vaccine. The CDR3 runs from the conserved cysteine through the conserved F or W. A D gene is named only where the DNA matches it firmly. Size is omitted from some rows. Given values are once, few, many or a class for expanded clones.

clone_size: NA; v_call: TRBV11-3; d_call: NA; j_call: TRBJ1-5; cdr3_nt: TGTGCCAGCAGCTTAGGTGGATATAGCAATCAGCCCCAGCATTTT; cdr3_aa: CASSLGGYSNQPQHF
clone_size: NA; v_call: TRBV30; d_call: NA; j_call: TRBJ1-3; cdr3_nt: TGTGCCTGGAGTGTTATCCAGGGCTCTGGAAACACCATATATTTT; cdr3_aa: CAWSVIQGSGNTIYF
clone_size: NA; v_call: TRBV27; d_call: NA; j_call: TRBJ1-2; cdr3_nt: TGTGCCAGCAGTTTCGCACACCAATATGGCTACACCTTC; cdr3_aa: CASSFAHQYGYTF
clone_size: NA; v_call: TRBV19; d_call: TRBD1; j_call: TRBJ1-1; cdr3_nt: TGTGCCAGTAGCCGACAGGGGACTGAAGCTTTCTTT; cdr3_aa: CASSRQGTEAFF
clone_size: once; v_call: TRBV29-1; d_call: NA; j_call: TRBJ2-6; cdr3_nt: TGCAGCGTCACGGGTGGTGGGGCCAACGTCCTGACTTTC; cdr3_aa: CSVTGGGANVLTF
clone_size: NA; v_call: TRBV5-4; d_call: TRBD2; j_call: TRBJ2-7; cdr3_nt: TGTGCCAGCAGCCCGAGCGGGGGGACTTCCTACGAGCAGTACTTC; cdr3_aa: CASSPSGGTSYEQYF
clone_size: NA; v_call: TRBV28; d_call: TRBD1; j_call: TRBJ1-2; cdr3_nt: TGTGCCAGCACCCTACAGGGGAGGGTATTCGATGGCTACACCTTC; cdr3_aa: CASTLQGRVFDGYTF
clone_size: NA; v_call: TRBV27; d_call: NA; j_call: TRBJ2-5; cdr3_nt: TGTGCCAGCAGTTTGCGGGGACAAGAGACCCAGTACTTC; cdr3_aa: CASSLRGQETQYF
clone_size: NA; v_call: TRBV7-8; d_call: TRBD1; j_call: TRBJ2-1; cdr3_nt: TGTGCCAGCAGCGGGGGACAGGGGGCTATCAATGAGCAGTTCTTC; cdr3_aa: CASSGGQGAINEQFF
clone_size: NA; v_call: TRBV2; d_call: NA; j_call: TRBJ2-7; cdr3_nt: TGTGCCAGCAAAAGCGGCAGTTACGAGCAGTACTTC; cdr3_aa: CASKSGSYEQYF
clone_size: NA; v_call: TRBV30; d_call: TRBD1; j_call: TRBJ1-2; cdr3_nt: TGTGCCTGGAGTGTTTTCAGTGCAGGGGGCGGTGGCTACACCTTC; cdr3_aa: CAWSVFSAGGGGYTF
clone_size: NA; v_call: TRBV27; d_call: TRBD1; j_call: TRBJ1-1; cdr3_nt: TGTGCCAGCAGTTTATCAAGACAGGGTTTCACTGAAGCTTTCTTT; cdr3_aa: CASSLSRQGFTEAFF
clone_size: NA; v_call: TRBV27; d_call: NA; j_call: TRBJ1-2; cdr3_nt: TGTGCCAGCAGTTTATCTCACATTAACTATGGCTACACCTTC; cdr3_aa: CASSLSHINYGYTF
clone_size: NA; v_call: TRBV6-2/TRBV6-3; d_call: NA; j_call: TRBJ2-5; cdr3_nt: TGTGCCAGCAGTCCCCCCCCGACCCAGTACTTC; cdr3_aa: CASSPPPTQYF
clone_size: NA; v_call: TRBV30; d_call: TRBD2; j_call: TRBJ2-7; cdr3_nt: TGTGCCTGGAGTGTGACTAGCGGGAGCTACGAGCAGTACTTC; cdr3_aa: CAWSVTSGSYEQYF
clone_size: NA; v_call: TRBV11-2; d_call: NA; j_call: TRBJ1-1; cdr3_nt: TGTGCCAGCAGCTTAATACCGGGCCCTGAAGCTTTCTTT; cdr3_aa: CASSLIPGPEAFF
clone_size: NA; v_call: TRBV7-8; d_call: NA; j_call: TRBJ2-7; cdr3_nt: TGTGCCAGCAGCTTAGAATCGAGCATCGGCCGGGCAAAATACGAGCAGTACTTC; cdr3_aa: CASSLESSIGRAKYEQYF
clone_size: few; v_call: TRBV12-3/TRBV12-4; d_call: NA; j_call: TRBJ1-2; cdr3_nt: TGTGCCAGCAGTTTAACGGGTACTGGCGGCTACACCTTC; cdr3_aa: CASSLTGTGGYTF
clone_size: NA; v_call: TRBV5-1; d_call: TRBD1; j_call: TRBJ2-7; cdr3_nt: TGCGCCAGCAGCTTGGCGGACAGGAACTACGAGCAGTACTTC; cdr3_aa: CASSLADRNYEQYF
clone_size: NA; v_call: TRBV5-4; d_call: NA; j_call: TRBJ1-2; cdr3_nt: TGTGCCAGCAGCTTGGGGAGGGCCTCCTCTGTCTATGGCTACACCTTC; cdr3_aa: CASSLGRASSVYGYTF
clone_size: NA; v_call: TRBV30; d_call: TRBD2; j_call: TRBJ2-2; cdr3_nt: TGTGCCTCCTCCTCTACTAGCGGGAGGAACACCGGGGAGCTGTTTTTT; cdr3_aa: CASSSTSGRNTGELFF
clone_size: once; v_call: TRBV15; d_call: TRBD1; j_call: TRBJ2-7; cdr3_nt: TGTGCCACCAGCAGAGATACAGGGGGGTCCTACGAGCAGTACTTC; cdr3_aa: CATSRDTGGSYEQYF
clone_size: NA; v_call: TRBV29-1; d_call: TRBD2; j_call: TRBJ2-3; cdr3_nt: TGCAGCGTTGTCCCTAGCGGGGGGGGCACAGATACGCAGTATTTT; cdr3_aa: CSVVPSGGGTDTQYF
clone_size: NA; v_call: TRBV18; d_call: NA; j_call: TRBJ2-7; cdr3_nt: TGTGCCAGCCGGCCGGCCTCCGTCCTCTACGAGCAGTACTTC; cdr3_aa: CASRPASVLYEQYF
clone_size: NA; v_call: TRBV7-8; d_call: NA; j_call: TRBJ1-5; cdr3_nt: TGTGCCAGCAGCCCCACAGGGCCGGGACAGCCCCAGCATTTT; cdr3_aa: CASSPTGPGQPQHF
clone_size: NA; v_call: TRBV18; d_call: NA; j_call: TRBJ1-1; cdr3_nt: TGTGCCAGCTCACTAGGACGGGTGAACACTGAAGCTTTCTTT; cdr3_aa: CASSLGRVNTEAFF